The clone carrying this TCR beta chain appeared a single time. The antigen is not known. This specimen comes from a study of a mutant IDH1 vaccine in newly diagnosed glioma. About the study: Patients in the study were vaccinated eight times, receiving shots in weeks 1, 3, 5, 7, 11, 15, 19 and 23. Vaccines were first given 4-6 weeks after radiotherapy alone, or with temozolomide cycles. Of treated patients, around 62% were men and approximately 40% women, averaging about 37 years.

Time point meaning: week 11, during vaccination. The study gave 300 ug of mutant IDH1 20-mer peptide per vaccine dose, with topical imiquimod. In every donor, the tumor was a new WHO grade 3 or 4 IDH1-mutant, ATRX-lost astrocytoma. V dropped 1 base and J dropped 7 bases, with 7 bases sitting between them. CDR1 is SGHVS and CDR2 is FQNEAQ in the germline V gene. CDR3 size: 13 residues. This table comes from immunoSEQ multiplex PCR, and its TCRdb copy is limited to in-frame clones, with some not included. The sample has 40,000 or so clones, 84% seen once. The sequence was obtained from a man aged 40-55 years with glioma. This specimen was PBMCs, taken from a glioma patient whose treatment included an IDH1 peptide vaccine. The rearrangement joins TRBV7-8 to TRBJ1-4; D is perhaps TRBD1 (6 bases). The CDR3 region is CASSLGRGEKLFF. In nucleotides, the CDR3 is TGTGCCAGCAGCTTAGGCAGGGGTGAAAAACTGTTTTTT.